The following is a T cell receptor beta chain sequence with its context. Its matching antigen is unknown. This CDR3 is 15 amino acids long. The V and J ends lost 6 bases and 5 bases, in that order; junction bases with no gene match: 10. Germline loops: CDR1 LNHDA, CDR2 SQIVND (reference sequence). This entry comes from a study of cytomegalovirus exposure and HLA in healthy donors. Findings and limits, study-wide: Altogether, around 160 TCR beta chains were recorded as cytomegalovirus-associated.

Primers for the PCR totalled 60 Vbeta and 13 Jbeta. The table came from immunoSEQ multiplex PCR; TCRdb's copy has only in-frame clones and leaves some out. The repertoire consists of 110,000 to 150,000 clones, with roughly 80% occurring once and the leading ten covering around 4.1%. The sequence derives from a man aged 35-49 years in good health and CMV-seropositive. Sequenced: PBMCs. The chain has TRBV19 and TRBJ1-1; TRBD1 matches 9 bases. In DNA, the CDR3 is TGTGCCAGTAGCCCCTTCACAGGGGGCCAGACTGAAGCTTTCTTT. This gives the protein CASSPFTGGQTEAFF.